This T cell receptor (beta chain) comes out of a study of blood T cell repertoires in COVID-19. Patients of the Seattle cohort, enrolled during active infection, were followed longitudinally. The CDR3 spans 15 residues. The germline V gene encodes CDR1 MNHNS and CDR2 SASEGT. Trimming removed 6 bases from V and 0 bases from J, with 12 bases in between. Some clones are missing from TCRdb's copy, which holds only in-frame ones; the method was immunoSEQ multiplex PCR. Among 250,000 to 400,000 clones listed, around 88% were seen once. This receptor was obtained from a woman in her 30s with COVID-19, enrolled during active disease. The specimen was peripheral blood. This chain links TRBV6-1 with TRBJ1-3; D might be TRBD1 (5 bases). This CDR3 reads CASRDSATSGNTIYF. In nucleotides, the CDR3 is TGTGCCAGCAGAGACAGTGCCACCTCTGGAAACACCATATATTTT.